The entry that follows covers one T cell receptor (beta chain) sequence. The antigen remains unidentified. These data are taken from a study of OX40 agonist ivuxolimab in advanced cancers. Overall study findings and caveats: Among some nonresponders, normalized T-cell clonal expansion was also low. Researchers did not establish what antigens the expanded peripheral T cells target. Within 6 weeks, CD4+ and CD8+ blood T cells expanded clonally at 0.1 to 3.0 mg/kg.

This CDR3 comprises 13 residues. V gave up 4 bases and J gave up 2 bases, with 9 bases separating them. CDR1 and CDR2 from the germline V gene are SEHNR and FQNEAQ (reference sequence). Sequencing used immunoSEQ multiplex PCR; TCRdb keeps in-frame clones, though not all of them. The repertoire holds about 18,000 clones, with roughly 85% as singletons. The rearrangement links TRBV7-9 to TRBJ2-7; unclear D gene. The receptor's source is an adult with an advanced solid tumor such as melanoma, head and neck, liver or kidney cancer. Sequences were derived from CD4+ or CD8+ T cells sorted from blood, sampled in a trial of the OX40 agonist ivuxolimab. The CDR3 DNA sequence: TGTGCCAGCAGCTCCGGATTTACCTACGAGCAGTACTTC. Amino acids: CASSSGFTYEQYF.